The 12 T cell receptor beta chains below come from one sample, sequenced in a study of blood T cells in healthy people across ages. A second PCR of roughly 7 to 11 cycles used a sample-barcoded 5' primer and a J-beta primer mix. One entry per CDR3 protein results from TCRdb running MiXCR on the 5' RACE reads. The data show about 720,000 distinct CDR3 sequences, 22% seen once. Sequencing was done on a sample of blood. Receptor source: a man aged 65-85 years in good health.

The chain has TRBV2 and TRBJ1-1, with D perhaps matching TRBD1 (5 bases). Per the germline V gene, CDR1 is SNHLY and CDR2 is FYNNEI. The CDR3 runs to 12 residues. Between the trimmed V and J ends, which lost 9 bases and 3 bases, there was a span of 11 bases. CDR3 coding DNA: TGTGCCAGTTCACGGGACGACACTGAAGCTTTCTTT. It translates to CASSRDDTEAFF.

This clonotype has a count of ten or more. The rearrangement joins TRBV7-7 to TRBJ2-5, with unresolved D. Between the trimmed V and J ends, which lost 5 bases and 0 bases, there was a span of 13 bases. This CDR3 comprises 15 residues. The V gene's germline CDR1 is SSHAT and CDR2 FNYEAQ (reference sequence). CDR3 bases: TGTGCCAGCAGCCAAGGGCCCCAGTACCAAGAGACCCAGTACTTC. It codes for CASSQGPQYQETQYF.

This clonotype was seen only a few times. This chain uses TRBV20-1 with TRBJ1-2, with D perhaps TRBD1 (5 bases). The ends were cut back, 5 bases at V and 6 bases at J, with 13 bases in the middle. CDR1 and CDR2 (germline): DFQATT, SNEGSKA (reference sequence). There are 12 residues in the CDR3. The CDR3 DNA sequence: TGCAGTGCTGCCACCGGGGCCGATGGCTACACCTTC. Translated: CSAATGADGYTF.

The J gene is TRBJ2-1, the V gene TRBV12-5; D call uncertain. This CDR3 region has 14 residues. V was shortened by 1 base and J by 1 base, with 5 bases between the two germline ends. Germline CDR1 reads LGHNT; CDR2 reads FRNRAP. The CDR3 DNA reads as TGTGCTAGTGGTTTGGAAGCTTCCTACAATGAGCAGTTCTTC. The encoded protein is CASGLEASYNEQFF. Drawing the rest from reference TRBV12-5 and TRBJ2-1, the complete variable domain is DARVTQTPRHKVTEMGQEVTMRCQPILGHNTVFWYRQTMMQGLELLAYFRNRAPLDDSGMPKDRFSAEMPDATLATLKIQPSEPRDSAVYFCASGLEASYNEQFFGPGTRLTVL.

V and J are TRBV10-2 and TRBJ2-5, with 8 bases that match TRBD2. V lost 3 bases, J lost 2 bases, and 5 bases stayed unmatched. The CDR3 contains 15 residues. The germline V gene encodes CDR1 WSHSY and CDR2 SAAADI. CDR3 DNA: TGCGCCAGCAGTGAATTTGGACTAGCTCAAGAGACCCAGTACTTC. It yields the protein CASSEFGLAQETQYF.

This clonotype came up a few times. The chain employs TRBV5-1 and TRBJ2-2; 10 bases line up with TRBD1. Trimming removed 0 bases from V and 3 bases from J; junction bases left unmatched: 5. CDR3 length equals 17 residues. Germline CDR1 and CDR2: SGHRS and YFSETQ. The CDR3 sequence is CASSLAGQGTYTGELFF. The CDR3 region has the DNA TGCGCCAGCAGCTTGGCGGGACAGGGGACCTACACCGGGGAGCTGTTTTTT.

This chain's CDR3 is CASSGLNRDPIYGYTF. The CDR3 nucleotides read TGTGCCAGCAGCGGCCTGAACCGGGACCCTATCTATGGCTACACCTTC. The chain uses TRBV9 and TRBJ1-2; D is perhaps TRBD1 (5 bases). The V and J ends lost 3 bases and 4 bases respectively, with 19 bases between them. Germline V CDR1 and CDR2: SGDLS, YYNGEE. The CDR3 totals 16 residues. The entire variable domain, with the rest obtained from reference TRBV9 and TRBJ1-2, is as follows: DSGVTQTPKHLITATGQRVTLRCSPRSGDLSVYWYQQSLDQGLQFLIQYYNGEERAKGNILERFSAQQFPDLHSELNLSSLELGDSALYFCASSGLNRDPIYGYTFGSGTRLTVV.

This clonotype was observed a handful of times. The chain is built from TRBV20-1 and TRBJ1-2; D is unresolved. The V and J ends lost 7 bases and 4 bases respectively, with 28 bases between them. The CDR3 is 17 residues long. Germline V gene sequence: CDR1 DFQATT, CDR2 SNEGSKA (reference sequence). The CDR3 DNA is TGCAGTGTCCCGACAAAGACCAAATACACTCTCCGCTATGGCTACACCTTC. Encoded protein: CSVPTKTKYTLRYGYTF.

The V gene is TRBV13, the J gene TRBJ1-4; D remains unclear. The germline V and J ends were trimmed by 2 bases and 0 bases, with 7 bases remaining between them. This CDR3 contains 15 residues. Per germline, CDR1 PRHDT and CDR2 FYEKMQ (reference sequence). CDR3: CASSLRWATNEKLFF. Written as DNA, the CDR3 is TGTGCCAGCAGCTTACGTTGGGCAACTAATGAAAAACTGTTTTTT.

This clonotype has a handful of counts. The chain combines TRBV20-1 with TRBJ2-7; 9 bases are shared with TRBD2. TRBJ2-1 explains the end of the DNA better; the J call may be wrong. The CDR3 extends over 14 amino acids. Germline CDR1 and CDR2: DFQATT and SNEGSKA (reference sequence). CDR3 sequence reads: CSAREPSGINEQFF. DNA of the CDR3: TGCAGTGCTAGAGAGCCTAGCGGGATCAATGAGCAGTTCTTC.

The rearrangement joins TRBV4-2 to TRBJ2-7; D is uncertain. CDR3 length: 15 amino acids. Germline CDR1 is LGHNA and CDR2 is YNFKEQ. V was trimmed by 1 base and J by 1 base, leaving 11 bases between them. CDR3 nucleotides: TGTGCCAGCAGCCAAGTGGCCTGGGGATCCTACGAGCAGTACTTC. Amino acids: CASSQVAWGSYEQYF.

V and J are TRBV4-1 and TRBJ2-3; TRBD1 agrees at 9 bases. The CDR3 totals 17 residues. V lost 0 bases and J lost 1; bases outside the gene matches: 5. Germline assignment: CDR1 MGHRA and CDR2 YSYEKL. The CDR3: CASSQDLWTGGTDTQYF. CDR3 nucleotides: TGCGCCAGCAGCCAAGACTTGTGGACAGGGGGCACAGATACGCAGTATTTT.